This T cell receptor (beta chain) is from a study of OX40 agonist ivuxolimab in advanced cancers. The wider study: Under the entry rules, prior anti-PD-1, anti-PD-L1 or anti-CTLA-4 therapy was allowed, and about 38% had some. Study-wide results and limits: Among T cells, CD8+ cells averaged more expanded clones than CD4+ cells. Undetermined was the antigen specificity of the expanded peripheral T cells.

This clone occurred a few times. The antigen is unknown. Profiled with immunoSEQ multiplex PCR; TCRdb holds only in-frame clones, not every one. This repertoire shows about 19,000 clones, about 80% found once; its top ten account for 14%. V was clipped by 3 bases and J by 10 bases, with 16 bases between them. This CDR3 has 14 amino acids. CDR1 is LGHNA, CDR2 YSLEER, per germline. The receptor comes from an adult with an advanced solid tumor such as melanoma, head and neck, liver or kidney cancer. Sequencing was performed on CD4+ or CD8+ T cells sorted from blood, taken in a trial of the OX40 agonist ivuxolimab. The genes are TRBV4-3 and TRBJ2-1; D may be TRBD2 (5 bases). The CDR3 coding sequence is TGCGCCAGCAGCCAGGAGGACCCAGCGTGGGAGCAGTTCTTC. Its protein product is CASSQEDPAWEQFF.